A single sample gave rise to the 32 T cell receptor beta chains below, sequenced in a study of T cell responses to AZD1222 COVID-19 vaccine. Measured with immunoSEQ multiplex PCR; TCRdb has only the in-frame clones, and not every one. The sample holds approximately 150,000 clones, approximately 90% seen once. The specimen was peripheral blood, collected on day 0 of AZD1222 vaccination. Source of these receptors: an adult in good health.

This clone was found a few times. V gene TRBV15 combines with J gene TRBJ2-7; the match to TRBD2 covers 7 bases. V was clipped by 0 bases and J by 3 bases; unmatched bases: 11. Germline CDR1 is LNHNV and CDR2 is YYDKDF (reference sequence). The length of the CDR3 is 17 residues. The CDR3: CATSREFGGGLDYEQYF. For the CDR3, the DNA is TGTGCCACCAGCAGAGAATTCGGGGGAGGGCTCGACTACGAGCAGTACTTC.

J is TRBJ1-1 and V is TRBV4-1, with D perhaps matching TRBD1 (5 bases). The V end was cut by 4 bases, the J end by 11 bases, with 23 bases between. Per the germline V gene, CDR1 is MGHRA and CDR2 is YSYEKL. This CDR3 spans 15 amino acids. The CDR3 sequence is CASSRWKLGGGSAFF. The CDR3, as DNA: TGCGCCAGCAGCCGATGGAAACTAGGCGGGGGAAGCGCTTTCTTT.

The CDR3 loop is CASSQDPGHNEQFF. CDR3 DNA sequence: TGCGCCAGCAGCCAAGATCCAGGGCATAATGAGCAGTTCTTC. The chain couples TRBV4-1 to TRBJ2-1; possibly TRBD1 for D (5 bases). The germline V and J ends were trimmed by 0 bases and 7 bases, with 10 bases remaining between them. CDR1 MGHRA and CDR2 YSYEKL come from the germline V gene. There are 14 residues in the CDR3.

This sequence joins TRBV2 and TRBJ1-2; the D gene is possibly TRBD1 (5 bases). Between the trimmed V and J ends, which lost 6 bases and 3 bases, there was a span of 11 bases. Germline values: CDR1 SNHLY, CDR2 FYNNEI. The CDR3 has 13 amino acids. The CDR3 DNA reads TGTGCCAGCAGGTGGGGCGGCGACTATGGCTACACCTTC. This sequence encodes CASRWGGDYGYTF.

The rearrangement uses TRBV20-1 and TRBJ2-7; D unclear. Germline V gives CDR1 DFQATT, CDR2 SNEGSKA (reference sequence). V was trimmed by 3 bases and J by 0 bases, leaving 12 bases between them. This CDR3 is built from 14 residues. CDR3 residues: CSASTFRSSYEQYF. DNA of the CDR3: TGCAGTGCTAGTACCTTTCGAAGCTCCTACGAGCAGTACTTC.

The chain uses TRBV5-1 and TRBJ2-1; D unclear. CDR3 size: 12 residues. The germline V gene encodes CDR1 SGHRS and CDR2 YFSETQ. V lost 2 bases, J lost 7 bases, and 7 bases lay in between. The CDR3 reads CASSFRYNEQFF. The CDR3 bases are TGCGCCAGCAGCTTCCGCTATAATGAGCAGTTCTTC.

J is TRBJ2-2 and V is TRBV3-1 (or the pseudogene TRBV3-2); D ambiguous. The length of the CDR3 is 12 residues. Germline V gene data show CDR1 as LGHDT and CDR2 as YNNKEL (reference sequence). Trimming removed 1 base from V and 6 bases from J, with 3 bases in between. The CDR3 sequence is CASSQGSGELFF. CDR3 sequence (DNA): TGTGCCAGCAGCCAAGGTTCCGGGGAGCTGTTTTTT.

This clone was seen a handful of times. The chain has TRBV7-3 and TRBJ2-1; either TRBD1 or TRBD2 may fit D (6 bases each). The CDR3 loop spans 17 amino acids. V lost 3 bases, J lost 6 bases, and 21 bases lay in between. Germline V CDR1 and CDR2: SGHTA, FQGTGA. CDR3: CASSFLPAGGRRNEQFF. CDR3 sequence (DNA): TGTGCCAGCAGCTTCTTACCGGCTGGGGGGCGCCGCAATGAGCAGTTCTTC.

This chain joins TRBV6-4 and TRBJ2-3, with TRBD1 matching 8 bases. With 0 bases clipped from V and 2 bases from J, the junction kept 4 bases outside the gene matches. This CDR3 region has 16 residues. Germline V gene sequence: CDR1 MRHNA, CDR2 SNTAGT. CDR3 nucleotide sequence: TGTGCCAGCAGTGACTCCACAGGGGGACCCACAGATACGCAGTATTTT. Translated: CASSDSTGGPTDTQYF.

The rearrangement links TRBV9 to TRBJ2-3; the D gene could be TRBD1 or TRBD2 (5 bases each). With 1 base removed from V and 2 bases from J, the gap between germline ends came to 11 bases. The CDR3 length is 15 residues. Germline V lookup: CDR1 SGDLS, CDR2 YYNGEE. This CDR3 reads CASSVFGGVTDTQYF. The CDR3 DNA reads TGTGCCAGCAGCGTATTTGGGGGAGTCACAGATACGCAGTATTTT.

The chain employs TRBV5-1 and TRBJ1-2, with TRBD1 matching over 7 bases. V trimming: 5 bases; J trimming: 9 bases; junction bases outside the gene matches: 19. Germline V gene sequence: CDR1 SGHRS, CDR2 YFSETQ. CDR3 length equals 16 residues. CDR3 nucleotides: TGCGCCAGCAGAAATGTAATCGCCGGGACAGCAGGGAGCTACACCTTC. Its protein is CASRNVIAGTAGSYTF.

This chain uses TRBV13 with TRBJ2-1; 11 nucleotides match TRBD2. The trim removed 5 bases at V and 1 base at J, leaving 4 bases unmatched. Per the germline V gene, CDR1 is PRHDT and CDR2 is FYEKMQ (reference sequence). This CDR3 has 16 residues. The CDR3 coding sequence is TGTGCCAGCAGCCCCCGGACTAGCGGGTCCTACAATGAGCAGTTCTTC. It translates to CASSPRTSGSYNEQFF.

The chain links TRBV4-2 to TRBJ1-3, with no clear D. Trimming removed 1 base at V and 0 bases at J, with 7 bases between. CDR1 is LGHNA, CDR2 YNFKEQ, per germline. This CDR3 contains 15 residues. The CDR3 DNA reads TGTGCCAGCAGCCAAGTGGTTGTCTCTGGAAACACCATATATTTT. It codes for CASSQVVVSGNTIYF.

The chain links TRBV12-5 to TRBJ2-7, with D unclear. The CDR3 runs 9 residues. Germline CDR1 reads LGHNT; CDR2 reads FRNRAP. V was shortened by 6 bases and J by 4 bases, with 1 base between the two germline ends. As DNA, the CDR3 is TGTGCTAGTGGGTACGAGCAGTACTTC. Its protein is CASGYEQYF.

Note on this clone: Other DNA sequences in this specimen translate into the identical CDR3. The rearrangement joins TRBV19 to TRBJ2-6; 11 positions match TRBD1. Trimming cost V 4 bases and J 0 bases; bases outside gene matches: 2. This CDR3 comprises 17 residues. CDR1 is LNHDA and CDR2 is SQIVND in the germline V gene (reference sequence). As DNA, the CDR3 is TGTGCCAGTAGTACCGGACAGGGGGCCTCTGGGGCCAACGTCCTGACTTTC. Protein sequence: CASSTGQGASGANVLTF.

This chain's CDR3 is CASSVQAEAANYGYTF. The CDR3 DNA follows: TGTGCCAGCAGCGTCCAGGCAGAGGCAGCGAACTATGGCTACACCTTC. The chain carries TRBV7-2 and TRBJ1-2; unclear D gene. CDR3 size: 16 residues. V lost 5 bases, J lost 2 bases, and 18 bases lay in between. From germline, CDR1 is SGHTA and CDR2 FQGNSA.

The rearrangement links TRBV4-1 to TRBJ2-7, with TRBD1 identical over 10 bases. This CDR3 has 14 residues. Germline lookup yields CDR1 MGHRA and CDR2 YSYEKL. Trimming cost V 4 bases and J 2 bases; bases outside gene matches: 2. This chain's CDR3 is CASSPGTGAYEQYF. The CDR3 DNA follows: TGCGCCAGCAGCCCAGGGACAGGGGCCTACGAGCAGTACTTC.

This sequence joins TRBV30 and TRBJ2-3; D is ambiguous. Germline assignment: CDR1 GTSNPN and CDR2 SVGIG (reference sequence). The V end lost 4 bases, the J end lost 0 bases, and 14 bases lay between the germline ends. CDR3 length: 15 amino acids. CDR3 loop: CAWIAKGSSTDTQYF. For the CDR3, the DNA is TGTGCCTGGATAGCAAAGGGCTCGAGCACAGATACGCAGTATTTT.

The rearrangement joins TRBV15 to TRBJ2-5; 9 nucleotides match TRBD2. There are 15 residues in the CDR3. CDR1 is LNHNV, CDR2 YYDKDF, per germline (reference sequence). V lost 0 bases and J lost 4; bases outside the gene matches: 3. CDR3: CATSRDLAGLETQYF. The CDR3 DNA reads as TGTGCCACCAGCAGAGACCTAGCGGGACTAGAGACCCAGTACTTC.

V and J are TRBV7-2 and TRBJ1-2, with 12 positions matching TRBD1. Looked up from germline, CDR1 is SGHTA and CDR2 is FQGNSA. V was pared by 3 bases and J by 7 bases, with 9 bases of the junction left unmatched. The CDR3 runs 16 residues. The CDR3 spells CASSFSPGQGAGGYTF. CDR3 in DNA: TGTGCCAGCAGCTTCTCACCGGGACAGGGGGCGGGTGGCTACACCTTC. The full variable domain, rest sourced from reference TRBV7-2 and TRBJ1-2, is GAGVSQSPSNKVTEKGKDVELRCDPISGHTALYWYRQSLGQGLEFLIYFQGNSAPDKSGLPSDRFSAERTGGSVSTLTIQRTQQEDSAVYLCASSFSPGQGAGGYTFGSGTRLTVV.

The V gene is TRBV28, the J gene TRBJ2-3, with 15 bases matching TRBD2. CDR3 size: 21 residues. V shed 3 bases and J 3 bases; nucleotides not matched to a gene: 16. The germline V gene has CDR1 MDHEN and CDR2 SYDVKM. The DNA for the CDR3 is TGTGCCAGCAGTTTCCCCGGGCAAGGACTAGCGGGAGGGTGGGGGACAGATACGCAGTATTTT. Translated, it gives CASSFPGQGLAGGWGTDTQYF. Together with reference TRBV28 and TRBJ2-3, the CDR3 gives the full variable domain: DVKVTQSSRYLVKRTGEKVFLECVQDMDHENMFWYRQDPGLGLRLIYFSYDVKMKEKGDIPEGYSVSREKKERFSLILESASTNQTSMYLCASSFPGQGLAGGWGTDTQYFGPGTRLTVL.

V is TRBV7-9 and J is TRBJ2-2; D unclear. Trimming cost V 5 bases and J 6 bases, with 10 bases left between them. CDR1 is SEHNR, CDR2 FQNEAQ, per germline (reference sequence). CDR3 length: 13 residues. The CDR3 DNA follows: TGTGCCAGCAGCCCAGGTCGGTCCGGGGAGCTGTTTTTT. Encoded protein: CASSPGRSGELFF.

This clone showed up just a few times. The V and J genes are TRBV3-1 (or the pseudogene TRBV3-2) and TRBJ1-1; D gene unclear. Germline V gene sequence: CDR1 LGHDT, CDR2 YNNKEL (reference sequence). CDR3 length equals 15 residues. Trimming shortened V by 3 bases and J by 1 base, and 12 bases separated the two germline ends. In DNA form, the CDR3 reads TGTGCCAGCAGCCAGTTAGGGTTGAGGAACACTGAAGCTTTCTTT. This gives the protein CASSQLGLRNTEAFF.

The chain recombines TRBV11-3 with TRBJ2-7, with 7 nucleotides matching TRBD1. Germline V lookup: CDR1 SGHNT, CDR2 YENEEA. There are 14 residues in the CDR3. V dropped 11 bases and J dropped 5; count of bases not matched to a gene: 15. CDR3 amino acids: CAAAPDRERDEQYF. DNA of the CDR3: TGTGCCGCAGCCCCAGACAGGGAGCGCGACGAGCAGTACTTC.

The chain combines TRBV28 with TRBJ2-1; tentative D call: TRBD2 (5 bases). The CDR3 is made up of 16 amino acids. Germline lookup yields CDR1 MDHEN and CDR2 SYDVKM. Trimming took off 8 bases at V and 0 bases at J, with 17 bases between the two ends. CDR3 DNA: TGTGCCAGCGTCTCTGGAGCGGTCAGCTCCTACAATGAGCAGTTCTTC. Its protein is CASVSGAVSSYNEQFF.

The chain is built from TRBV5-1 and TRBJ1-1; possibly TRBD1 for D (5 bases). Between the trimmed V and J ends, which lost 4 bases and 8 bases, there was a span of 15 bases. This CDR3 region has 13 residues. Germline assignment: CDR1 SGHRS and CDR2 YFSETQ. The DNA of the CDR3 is TGCGCCAGCAGCACCCGGTGGGGCAGAGAAGCTTTCTTT. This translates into CASSTRWGREAFF.

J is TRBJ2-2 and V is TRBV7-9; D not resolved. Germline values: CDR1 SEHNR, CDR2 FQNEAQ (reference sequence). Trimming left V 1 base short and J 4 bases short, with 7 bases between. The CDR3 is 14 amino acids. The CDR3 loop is CASSLEESTGELFF. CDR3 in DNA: TGTGCCAGCAGCTTAGAGGAGTCCACCGGGGAGCTGTTTTTT.

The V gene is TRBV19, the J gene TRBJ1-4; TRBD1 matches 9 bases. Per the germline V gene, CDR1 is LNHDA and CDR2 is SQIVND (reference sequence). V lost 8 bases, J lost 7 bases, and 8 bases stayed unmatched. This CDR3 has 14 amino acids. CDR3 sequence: CASEEQGASEKLFF. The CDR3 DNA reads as TGTGCCAGTGAGGAACAGGGGGCATCTGAAAAACTGTTTTTT.

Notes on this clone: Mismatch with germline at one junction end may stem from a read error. CDR3 sequence: CASSSTGKGGETQYF. The CDR3, as DNA: TGTGCTAGCAGCTCTACGGGGAAAGGAGGAGAGACCCAGTACTTC. The chain links TRBV7-7 to TRBJ2-5, with TRBD2 as a possible D gene (5 bases). The CDR3 contains 15 residues. Germline CDR1 SSHAT, CDR2 FNYEAQ (reference sequence).

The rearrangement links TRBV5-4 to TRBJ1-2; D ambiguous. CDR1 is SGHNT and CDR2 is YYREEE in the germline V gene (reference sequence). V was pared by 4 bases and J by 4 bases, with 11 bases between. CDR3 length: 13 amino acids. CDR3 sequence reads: CASSIGLLYGYTF. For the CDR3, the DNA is TGTGCCAGCAGCATAGGACTTCTCTATGGCTACACCTTC.

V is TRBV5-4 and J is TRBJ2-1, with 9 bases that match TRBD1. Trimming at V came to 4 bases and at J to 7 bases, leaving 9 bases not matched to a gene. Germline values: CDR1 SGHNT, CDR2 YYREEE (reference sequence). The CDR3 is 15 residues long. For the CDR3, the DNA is TGTGCCAGCAGCACCGGGACAGGGCCGTCGAATGAGCAGTTCTTC. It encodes CASSTGTGPSNEQFF. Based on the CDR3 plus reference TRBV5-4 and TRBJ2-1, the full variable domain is ETGVTQSPTHLIKTRGQQVTLRCSSQSGHNTVSWYQQALGQGPQFIFQYYREEENGRGNFPPRFSGLQFPNYSSELNVNALELDDSALYLCASSTGTGPSNEQFFGPGTRLTVL.

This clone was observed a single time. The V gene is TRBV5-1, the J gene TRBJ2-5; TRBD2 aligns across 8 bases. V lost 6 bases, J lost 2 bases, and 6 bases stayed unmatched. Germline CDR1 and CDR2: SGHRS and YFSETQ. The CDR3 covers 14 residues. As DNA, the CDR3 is TGCGCCAGCAAGACGGGGGGGAATCAAGAGACCCAGTACTTC. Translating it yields CASKTGGNQETQYF.